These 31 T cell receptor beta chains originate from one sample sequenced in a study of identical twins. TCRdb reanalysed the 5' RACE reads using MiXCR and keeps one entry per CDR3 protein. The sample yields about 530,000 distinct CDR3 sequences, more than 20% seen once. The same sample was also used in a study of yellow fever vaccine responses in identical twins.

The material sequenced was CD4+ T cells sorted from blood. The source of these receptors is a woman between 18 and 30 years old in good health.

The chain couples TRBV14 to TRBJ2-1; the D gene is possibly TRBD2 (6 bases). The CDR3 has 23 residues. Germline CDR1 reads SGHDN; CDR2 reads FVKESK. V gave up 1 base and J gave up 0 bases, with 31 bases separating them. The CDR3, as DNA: TGTGCCAGCAGCCAAGGCGACTCCTTGGGGGGTAGAACGGGGTGGAGCTCCTACAATGAGCAGTTCTTC. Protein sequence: CASSQGDSLGGRTGWSSYNEQFF.

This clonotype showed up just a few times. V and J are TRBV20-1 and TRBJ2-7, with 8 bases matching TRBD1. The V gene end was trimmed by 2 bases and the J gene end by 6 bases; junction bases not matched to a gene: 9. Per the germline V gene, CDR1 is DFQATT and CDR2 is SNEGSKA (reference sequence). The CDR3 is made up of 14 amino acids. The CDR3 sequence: CSARQGASQGEQYV. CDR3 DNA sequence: TGCAGTGCTAGACAGGGGGCTAGTCAAGGCGAGCAGTACGTC.

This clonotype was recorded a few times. CDR3 amino acids: CASSDQGAVGGYTF. CDR3 coding DNA: TGTGCCAGCAGTGATCAGGGGGCTGTAGGTGGCTACACCTTC. J is TRBJ1-2 and V is TRBV2; 8 positions match TRBD1. V shed 3 bases and J 7 bases; nucleotides not matched to a gene: 7. From germline, CDR1 is SNHLY and CDR2 FYNNEI. This CDR3 is 14 amino acids long.

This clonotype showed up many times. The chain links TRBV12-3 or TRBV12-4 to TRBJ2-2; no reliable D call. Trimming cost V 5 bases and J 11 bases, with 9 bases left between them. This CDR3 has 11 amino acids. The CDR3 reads CASSPLGELFF. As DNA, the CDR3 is TGTGCCAGCAGTCCTCTCGGAGAGCTGTTTTTT.

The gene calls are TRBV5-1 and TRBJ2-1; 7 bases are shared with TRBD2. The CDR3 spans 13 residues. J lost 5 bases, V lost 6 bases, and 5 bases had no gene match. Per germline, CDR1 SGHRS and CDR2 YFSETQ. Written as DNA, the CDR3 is TGCGCCAGCACGGATCGGGGGGACAATGAGCAGTTCTTC. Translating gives CASTDRGDNEQFF.

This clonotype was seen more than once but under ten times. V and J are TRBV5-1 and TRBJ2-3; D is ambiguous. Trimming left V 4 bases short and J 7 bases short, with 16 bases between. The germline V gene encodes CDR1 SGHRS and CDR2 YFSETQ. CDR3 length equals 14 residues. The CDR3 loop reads CASSLDPATYTQYF. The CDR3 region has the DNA TGCGCCAGCAGCCTGGACCCCGCCACGTATACGCAGTATTTT.

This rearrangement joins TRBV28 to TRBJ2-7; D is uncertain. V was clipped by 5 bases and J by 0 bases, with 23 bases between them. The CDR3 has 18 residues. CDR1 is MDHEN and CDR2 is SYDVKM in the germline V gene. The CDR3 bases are TGTGCCAGCAGTAACCCCCTCCGGAGTAGCAGGAGCTCCTACGAGCAGTACTTC. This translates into CASSNPLRSSRSSYEQYF.

The CDR3 region is CASSFTGAGELFF. CDR3 in DNA: TGTGCCAGCAGCTTTACAGGGGCCGGGGAGCTGTTTTTT. This chain joins TRBV7-9 and TRBJ2-2; TRBD1 matches at 7 bases. There are 13 residues in the CDR3. The J segment lost 6 bases and the V segment lost 3 bases, leaving 1 base of the junction unmatched. The germline V gene has CDR1 SEHNR and CDR2 FQNEAQ (reference sequence).

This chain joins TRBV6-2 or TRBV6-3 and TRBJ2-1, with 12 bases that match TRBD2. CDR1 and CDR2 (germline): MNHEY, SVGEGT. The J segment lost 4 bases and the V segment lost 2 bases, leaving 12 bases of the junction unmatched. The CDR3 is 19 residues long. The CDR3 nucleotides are TGTGCCAGCAGTTACCGGGCTAGCGGGAGGGCCCTCGGTTACAATGAGCAGTTCTTC. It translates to CASSYRASGRALGYNEQFF.

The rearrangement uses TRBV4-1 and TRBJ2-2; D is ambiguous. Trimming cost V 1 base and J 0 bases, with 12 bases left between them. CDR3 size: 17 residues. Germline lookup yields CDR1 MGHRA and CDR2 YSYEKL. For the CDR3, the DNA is TGCGCCAGCAGCCAAGTTTGGGTTATCGCGAACACCGGGGAGCTGTTTTTT. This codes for CASSQVWVIANTGELFF.

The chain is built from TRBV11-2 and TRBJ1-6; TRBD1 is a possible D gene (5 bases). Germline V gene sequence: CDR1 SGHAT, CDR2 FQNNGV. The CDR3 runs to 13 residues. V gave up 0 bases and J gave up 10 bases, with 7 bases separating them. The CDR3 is CASSLEEGSPLHF. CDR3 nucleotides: TGTGCCAGCAGCTTAGAGGAGGGGTCACCCCTCCACTTT.

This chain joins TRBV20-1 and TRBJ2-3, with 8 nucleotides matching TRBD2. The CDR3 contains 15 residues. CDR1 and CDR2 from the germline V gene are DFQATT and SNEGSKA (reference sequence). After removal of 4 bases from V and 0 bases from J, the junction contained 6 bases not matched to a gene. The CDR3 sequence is CSAIRGGISTDTQYF. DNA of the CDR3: TGCAGTGCTATACGCGGGGGGATAAGCACAGATACGCAGTATTTT.

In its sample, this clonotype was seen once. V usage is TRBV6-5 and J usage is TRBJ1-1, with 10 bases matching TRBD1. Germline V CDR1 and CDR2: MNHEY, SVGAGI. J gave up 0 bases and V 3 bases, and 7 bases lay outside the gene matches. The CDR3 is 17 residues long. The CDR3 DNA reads TGTGCCAGCAGTTATGCCGGGACAGGGGACGTGAACACTGAAGCTTTCTTT. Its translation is CASSYAGTGDVNTEAFF.

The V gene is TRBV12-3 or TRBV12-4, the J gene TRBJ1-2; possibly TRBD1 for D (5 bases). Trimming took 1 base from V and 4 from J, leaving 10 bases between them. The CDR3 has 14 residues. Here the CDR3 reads CASSLDDRSYGYTF. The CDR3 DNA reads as TGTGCCAGCAGTTTAGACGACAGAAGCTATGGCTACACCTTC.

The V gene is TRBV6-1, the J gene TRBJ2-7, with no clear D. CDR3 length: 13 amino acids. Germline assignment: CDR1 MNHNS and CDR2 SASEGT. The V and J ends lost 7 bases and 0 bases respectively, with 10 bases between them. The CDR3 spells CASTTVPSYEQYF. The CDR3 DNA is TGTGCCAGCACGACCGTACCCTCCTACGAGCAGTACTTC.

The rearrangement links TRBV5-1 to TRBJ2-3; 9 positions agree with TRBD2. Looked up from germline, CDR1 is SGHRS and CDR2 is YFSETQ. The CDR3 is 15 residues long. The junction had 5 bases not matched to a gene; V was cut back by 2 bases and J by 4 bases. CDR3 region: CASSFGGRGADTQYF. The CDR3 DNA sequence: TGCGCCAGCAGCTTTGGCGGGAGGGGCGCAGATACGCAGTATTTT. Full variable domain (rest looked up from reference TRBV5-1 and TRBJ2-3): KAGVTQTPRYLIKTRGQQVTLSCSPISGHRSVSWYQQTPGQGLQFLFEYFSETQRNKGNFPGRFSGRQFSNSRSEMNVSTLELGDSALYLCASSFGGRGADTQYFGPGTRLTVL.

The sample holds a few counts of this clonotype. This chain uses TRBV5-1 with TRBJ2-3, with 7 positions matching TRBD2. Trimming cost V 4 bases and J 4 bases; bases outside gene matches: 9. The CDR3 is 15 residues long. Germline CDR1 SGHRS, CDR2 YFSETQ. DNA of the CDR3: TGCGCCAGCAGCACCCTGGGGGGGTTAGCAGATACGCAGTATTTT. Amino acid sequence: CASSTLGGLADTQYF.

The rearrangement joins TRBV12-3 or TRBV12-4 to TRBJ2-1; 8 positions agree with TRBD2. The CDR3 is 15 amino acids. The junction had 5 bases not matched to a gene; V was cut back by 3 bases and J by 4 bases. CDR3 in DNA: TGTGCCAGCAGTTTCAGCGGGAGTCGGTACAATGAGCAGTTCTTC. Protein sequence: CASSFSGSRYNEQFF.

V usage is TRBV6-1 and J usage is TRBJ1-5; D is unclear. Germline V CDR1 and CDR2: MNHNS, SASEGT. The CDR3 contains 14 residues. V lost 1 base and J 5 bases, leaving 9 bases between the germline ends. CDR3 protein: CASSEGIRDQPQHF. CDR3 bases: TGTGCCAGCAGTGAAGGTATACGGGATCAGCCCCAGCATTTT.

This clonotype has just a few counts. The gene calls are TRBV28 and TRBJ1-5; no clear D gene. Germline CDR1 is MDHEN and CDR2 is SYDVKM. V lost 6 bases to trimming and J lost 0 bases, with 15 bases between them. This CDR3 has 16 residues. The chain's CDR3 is CASSKGARNSNQPQHF. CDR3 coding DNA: TGTGCCAGCAGCAAGGGAGCCAGGAATAGCAATCAGCCCCAGCATTTT.

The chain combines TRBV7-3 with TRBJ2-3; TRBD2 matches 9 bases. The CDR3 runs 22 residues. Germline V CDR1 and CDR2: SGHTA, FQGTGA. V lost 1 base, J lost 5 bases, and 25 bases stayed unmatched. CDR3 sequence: CASSLKAGGWTRSHLDGDTQYF. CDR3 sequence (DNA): TGTGCCAGCAGCTTAAAGGCGGGGGGGTGGACTAGGTCCCATCTCGACGGAGATACGCAGTATTTT.

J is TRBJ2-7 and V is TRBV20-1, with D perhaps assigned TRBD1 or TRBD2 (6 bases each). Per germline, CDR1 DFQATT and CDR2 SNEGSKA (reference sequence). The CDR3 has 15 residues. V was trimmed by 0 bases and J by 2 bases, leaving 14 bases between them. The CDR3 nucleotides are TGCAGTGCTAGAGATGGGGGCGGGAACACCTACGAGCAGTACTTC. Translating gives CSARDGGGNTYEQYF.

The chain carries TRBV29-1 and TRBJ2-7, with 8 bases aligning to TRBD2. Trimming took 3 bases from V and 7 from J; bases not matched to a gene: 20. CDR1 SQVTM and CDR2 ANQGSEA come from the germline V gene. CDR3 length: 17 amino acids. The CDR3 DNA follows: TGCAGCGTTGAGGATCCAAGCGCGGGGGCGGGAGGTGAAGAGCAGTACTTC. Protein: CSVEDPSAGAGGEEQYF.

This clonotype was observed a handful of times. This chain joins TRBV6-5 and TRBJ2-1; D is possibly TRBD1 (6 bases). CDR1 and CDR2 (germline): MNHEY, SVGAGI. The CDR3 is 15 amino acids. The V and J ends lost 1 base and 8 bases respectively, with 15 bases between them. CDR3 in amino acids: CASSYWTVHWDEQFF. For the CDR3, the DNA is TGTGCCAGCAGTTACTGGACAGTGCACTGGGATGAGCAGTTCTTC.

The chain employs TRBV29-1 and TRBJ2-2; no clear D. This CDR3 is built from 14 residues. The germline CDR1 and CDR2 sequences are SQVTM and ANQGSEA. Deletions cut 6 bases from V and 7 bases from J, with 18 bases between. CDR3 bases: TGCAGCGTGCAGTATTATACAACTCACGGGGAGCTGTTTTTT. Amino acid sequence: CSVQYYTTHGELFF.

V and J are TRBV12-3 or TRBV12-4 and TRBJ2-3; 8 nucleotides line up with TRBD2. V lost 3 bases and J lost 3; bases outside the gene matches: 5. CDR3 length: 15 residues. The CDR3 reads CASSFNTGGTDTQYF. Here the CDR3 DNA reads TGTGCCAGCAGTTTTAATACGGGAGGGACAGATACGCAGTATTTT.

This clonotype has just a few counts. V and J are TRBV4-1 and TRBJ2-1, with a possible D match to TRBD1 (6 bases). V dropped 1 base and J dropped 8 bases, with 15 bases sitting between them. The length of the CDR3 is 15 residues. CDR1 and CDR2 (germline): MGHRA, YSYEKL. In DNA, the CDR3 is TGCGCCAGCAGCCAAGGGGACACGAGATGGGATGAGCAGTTCTTC. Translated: CASSQGDTRWDEQFF.

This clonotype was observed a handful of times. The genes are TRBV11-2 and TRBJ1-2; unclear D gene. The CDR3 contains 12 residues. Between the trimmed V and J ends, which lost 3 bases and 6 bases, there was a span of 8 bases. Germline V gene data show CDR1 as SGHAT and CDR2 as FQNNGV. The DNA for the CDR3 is TGTGCCAGCAGCTTGATGAGAGATGGCTACACCTTC. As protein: CASSLMRDGYTF.

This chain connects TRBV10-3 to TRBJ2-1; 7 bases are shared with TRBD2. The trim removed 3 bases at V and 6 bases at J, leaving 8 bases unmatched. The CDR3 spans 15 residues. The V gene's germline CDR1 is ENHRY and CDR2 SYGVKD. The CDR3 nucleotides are TGTGCCATCAGTGATGGGAGGGCCAGATTCAATGAGCAGTTCTTC. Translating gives CAISDGRARFNEQFF.

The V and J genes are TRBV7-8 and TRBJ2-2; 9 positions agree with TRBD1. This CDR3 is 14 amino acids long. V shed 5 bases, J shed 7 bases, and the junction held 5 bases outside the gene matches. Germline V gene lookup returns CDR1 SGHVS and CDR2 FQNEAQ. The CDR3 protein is CASSPGTGNGELFF. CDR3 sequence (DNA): TGTGCCAGCAGCCCCGGGACAGGGAACGGGGAGCTGTTTTTT.

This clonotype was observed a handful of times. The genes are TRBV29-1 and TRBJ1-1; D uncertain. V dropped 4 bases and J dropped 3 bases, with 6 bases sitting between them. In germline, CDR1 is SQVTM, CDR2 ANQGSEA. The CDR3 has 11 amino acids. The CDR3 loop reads CSVVRYTEAFF. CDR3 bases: TGCAGCGTTGTAAGGTACACTGAAGCTTTCTTT.